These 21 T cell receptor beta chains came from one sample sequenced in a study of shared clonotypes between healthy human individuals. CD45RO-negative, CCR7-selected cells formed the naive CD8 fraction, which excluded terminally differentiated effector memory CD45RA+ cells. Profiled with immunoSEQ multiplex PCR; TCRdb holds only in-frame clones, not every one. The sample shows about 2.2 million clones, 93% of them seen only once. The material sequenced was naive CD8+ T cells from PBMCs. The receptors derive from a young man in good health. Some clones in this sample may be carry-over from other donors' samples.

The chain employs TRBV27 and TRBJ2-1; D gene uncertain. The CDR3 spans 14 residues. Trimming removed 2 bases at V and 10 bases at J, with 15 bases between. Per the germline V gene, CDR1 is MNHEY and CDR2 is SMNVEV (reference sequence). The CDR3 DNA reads TGTGCCAGCAGTTTAACATCCCCTCGAACGGAGCAGTTCTTC. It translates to CASSLTSPRTEQFF.

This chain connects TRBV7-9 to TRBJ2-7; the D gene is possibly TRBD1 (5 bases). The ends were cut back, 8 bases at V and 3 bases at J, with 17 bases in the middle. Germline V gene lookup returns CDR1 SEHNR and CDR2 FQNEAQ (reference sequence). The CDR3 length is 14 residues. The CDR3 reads CASSTPGPRYEQYF. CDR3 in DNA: TGTGCCAGCTCAACGCCAGGGCCGCGCTACGAGCAGTACTTC.

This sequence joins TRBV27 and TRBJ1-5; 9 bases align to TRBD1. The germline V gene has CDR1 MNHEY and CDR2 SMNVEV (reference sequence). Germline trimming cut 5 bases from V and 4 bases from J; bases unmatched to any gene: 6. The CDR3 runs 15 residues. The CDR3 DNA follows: TGTGCCAGCAGTCCCCCGGGACAGGGAAATCAGCCCCAGCATTTT. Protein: CASSPPGQGNQPQHF.

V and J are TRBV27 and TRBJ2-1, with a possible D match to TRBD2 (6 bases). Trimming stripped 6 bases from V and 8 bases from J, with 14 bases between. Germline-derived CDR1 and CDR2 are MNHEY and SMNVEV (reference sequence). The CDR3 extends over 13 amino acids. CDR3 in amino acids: CASRGLRVDEQFF. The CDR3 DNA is TGTGCCAGCAGGGGACTCCGGGTGGATGAGCAGTTCTTC.

CDR3 loop: CASRRTDNEKLFF. CDR3 nucleotides: TGTGCCAGCCGGCGGACGGATAATGAAAAACTGTTTTTT. The chain recombines TRBV7-9 with TRBJ1-4; unclear D gene. Looked up from germline, CDR1 is SEHNR and CDR2 is FQNEAQ (reference sequence). Deletions cut 8 bases from V and 4 bases from J, with 11 bases between. CDR3 length equals 13 residues.

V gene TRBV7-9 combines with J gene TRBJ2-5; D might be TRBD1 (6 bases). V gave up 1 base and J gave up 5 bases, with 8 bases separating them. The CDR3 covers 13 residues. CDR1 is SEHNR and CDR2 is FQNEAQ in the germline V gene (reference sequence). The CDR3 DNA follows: TGTGCCAGCAGCTTAGAAAGGGGGGAGACCCAGTACTTC. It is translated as CASSLERGETQYF.

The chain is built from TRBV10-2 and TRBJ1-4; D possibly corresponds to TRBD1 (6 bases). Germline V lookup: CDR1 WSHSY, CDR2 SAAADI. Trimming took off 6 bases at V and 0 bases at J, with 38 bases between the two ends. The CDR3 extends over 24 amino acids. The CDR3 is CASRKPLNRVPSLLFATTNEKLFF. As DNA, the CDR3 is TGCGCCAGCAGGAAGCCCTTGAACAGGGTTCCTTCTTTACTATTTGCGACAACTAATGAAAAACTGTTTTTT.

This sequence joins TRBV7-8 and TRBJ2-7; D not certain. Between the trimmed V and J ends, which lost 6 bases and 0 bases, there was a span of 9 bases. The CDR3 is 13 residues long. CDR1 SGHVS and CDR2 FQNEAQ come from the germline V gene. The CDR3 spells CASRLTLSYEQYF. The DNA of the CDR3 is TGTGCCAGCAGGTTGACGCTCTCCTACGAGCAGTACTTC.

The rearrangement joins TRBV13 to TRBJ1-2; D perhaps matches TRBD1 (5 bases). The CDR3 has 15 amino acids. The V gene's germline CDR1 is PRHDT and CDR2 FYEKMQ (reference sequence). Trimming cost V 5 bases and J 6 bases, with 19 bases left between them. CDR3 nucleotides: TGTGCCAGCAGCAGGGGACGGACCCATTTCGATGGCTACACCTTC. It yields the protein CASSRGRTHFDGYTF.

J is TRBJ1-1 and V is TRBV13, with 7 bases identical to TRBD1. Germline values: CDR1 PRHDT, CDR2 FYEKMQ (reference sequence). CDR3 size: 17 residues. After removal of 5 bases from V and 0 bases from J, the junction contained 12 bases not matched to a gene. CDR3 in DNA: TGTGCCAGCAGCCCCCGAGGCAAACAGGGGATGAACACTGAAGCTTTCTTT. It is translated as CASSPRGKQGMNTEAFF.

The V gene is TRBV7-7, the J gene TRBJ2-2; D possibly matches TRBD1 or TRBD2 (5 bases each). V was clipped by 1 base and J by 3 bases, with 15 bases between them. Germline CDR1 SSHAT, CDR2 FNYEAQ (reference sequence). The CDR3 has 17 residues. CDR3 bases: TGTGCCAGCAGCTTAGGCTGGGACGGAGGTTACACCGGGGAGCTGTTTTTT. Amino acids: CASSLGWDGGYTGELFF.

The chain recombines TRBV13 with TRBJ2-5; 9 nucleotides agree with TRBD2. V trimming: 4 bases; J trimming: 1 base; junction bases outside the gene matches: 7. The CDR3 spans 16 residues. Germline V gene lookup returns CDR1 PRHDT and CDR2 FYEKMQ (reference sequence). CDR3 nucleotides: TGTGCCAGCAGCTCCAGTAGCGGGAGCTCCCAAGAGACCCAGTACTTC. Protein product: CASSSSSGSSQETQYF. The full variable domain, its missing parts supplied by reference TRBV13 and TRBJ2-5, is AAGVIQSPRHLIKEKRETATLKCYPIPRHDTVYWYQQGPGQDPQFLISFYEKMQSDKGSIPDRFSAQQFSDYHSELNMSSLELGDSALYFCASSSSSGSSQETQYFGPGTRLLVL.

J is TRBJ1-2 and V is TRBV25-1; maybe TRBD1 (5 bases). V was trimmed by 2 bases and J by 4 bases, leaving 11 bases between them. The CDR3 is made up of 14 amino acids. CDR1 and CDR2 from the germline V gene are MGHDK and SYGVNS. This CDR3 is CASSEGRGPYGYTF. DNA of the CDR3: TGTGCCAGCAGTGAAGGGAGGGGACCCTATGGCTACACCTTC.

CDR3 amino acids: CASGLAPGQPETQYF. Here the CDR3 DNA reads TGTGCTAGTGGTTTGGCTCCGGGACAGCCAGAGACCCAGTACTTC. The chain joins TRBV12-5 to TRBJ2-5, with TRBD1 matching over 7 bases. Germline CDR1 is LGHNT and CDR2 is FRNRAP. The CDR3 loop spans 15 amino acids. V shed 1 base, J shed 4 bases, and the junction held 6 bases outside the gene matches.

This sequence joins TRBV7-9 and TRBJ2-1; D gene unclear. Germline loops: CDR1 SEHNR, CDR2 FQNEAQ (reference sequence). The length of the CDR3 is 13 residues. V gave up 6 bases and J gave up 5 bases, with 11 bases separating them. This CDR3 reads CASRPGPDNEQFF. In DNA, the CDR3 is TGTGCCAGCAGACCTGGTCCCGACAATGAGCAGTTCTTC.

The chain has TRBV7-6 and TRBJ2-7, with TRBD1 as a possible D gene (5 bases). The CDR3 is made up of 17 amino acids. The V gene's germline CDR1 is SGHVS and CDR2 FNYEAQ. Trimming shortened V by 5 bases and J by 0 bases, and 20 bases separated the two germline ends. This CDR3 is CASSLSTAGQSSYEQYF. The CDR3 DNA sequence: TGTGCCAGCAGCCTTTCTACGGCAGGGCAGAGCTCCTACGAGCAGTACTTC.

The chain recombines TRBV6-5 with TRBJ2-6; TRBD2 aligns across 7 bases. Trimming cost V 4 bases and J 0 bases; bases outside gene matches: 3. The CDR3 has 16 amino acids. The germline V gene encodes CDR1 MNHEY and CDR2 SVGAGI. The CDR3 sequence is CASSSGGFSGANVLTF. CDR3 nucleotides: TGTGCCAGCAGTTCGGGGGGTTTCTCTGGGGCCAACGTCCTGACTTTC.

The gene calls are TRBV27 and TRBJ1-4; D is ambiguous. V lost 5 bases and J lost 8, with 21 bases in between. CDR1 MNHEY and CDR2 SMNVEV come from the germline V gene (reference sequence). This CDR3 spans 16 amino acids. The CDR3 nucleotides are TGTGCCAGCAGTCCAACCAATGGGTATATGGGAGAAAAACTGTTTTTT. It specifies CASSPTNGYMGEKLFF.

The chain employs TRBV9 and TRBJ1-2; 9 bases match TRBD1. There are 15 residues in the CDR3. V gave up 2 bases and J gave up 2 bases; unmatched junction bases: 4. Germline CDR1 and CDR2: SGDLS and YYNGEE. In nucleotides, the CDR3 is TGTGCCAGCAGCGTTTGGACAGGGGCCAACTATGGCTACACCTTC. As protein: CASSVWTGANYGYTF.

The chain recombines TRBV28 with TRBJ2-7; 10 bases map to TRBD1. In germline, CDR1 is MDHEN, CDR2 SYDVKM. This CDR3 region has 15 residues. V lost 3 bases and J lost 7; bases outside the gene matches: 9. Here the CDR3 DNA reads TGTGCCAGCAGTTTCTATCCCTGGGGACAGGGGGAGCAGTACTTC. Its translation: CASSFYPWGQGEQYF.

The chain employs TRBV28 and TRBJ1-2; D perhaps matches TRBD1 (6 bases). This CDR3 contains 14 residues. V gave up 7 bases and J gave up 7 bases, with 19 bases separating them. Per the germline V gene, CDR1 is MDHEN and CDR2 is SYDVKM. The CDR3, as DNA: TGTGCCAGCACTCCACCGGGGGCAGGGTCTGGCTACACCTTC. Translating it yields CASTPPGAGSGYTF.